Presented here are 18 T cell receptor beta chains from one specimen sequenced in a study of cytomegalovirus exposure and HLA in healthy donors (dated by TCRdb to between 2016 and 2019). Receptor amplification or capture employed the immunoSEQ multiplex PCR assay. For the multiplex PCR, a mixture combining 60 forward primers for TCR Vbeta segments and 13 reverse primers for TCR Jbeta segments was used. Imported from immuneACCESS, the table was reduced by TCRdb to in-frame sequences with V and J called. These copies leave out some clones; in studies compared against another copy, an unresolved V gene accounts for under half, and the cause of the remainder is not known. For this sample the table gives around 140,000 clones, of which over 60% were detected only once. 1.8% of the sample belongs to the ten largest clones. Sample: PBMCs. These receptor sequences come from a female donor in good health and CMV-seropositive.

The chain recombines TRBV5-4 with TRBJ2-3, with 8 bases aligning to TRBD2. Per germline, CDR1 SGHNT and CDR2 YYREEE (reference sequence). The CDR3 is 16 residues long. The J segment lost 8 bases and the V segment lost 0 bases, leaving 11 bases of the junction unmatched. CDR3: CASSLVAGGVSATQYF. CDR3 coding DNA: TGTGCCAGCAGCTTGGTGGCGGGAGGAGTTTCGGCTACGCAGTATTTT.

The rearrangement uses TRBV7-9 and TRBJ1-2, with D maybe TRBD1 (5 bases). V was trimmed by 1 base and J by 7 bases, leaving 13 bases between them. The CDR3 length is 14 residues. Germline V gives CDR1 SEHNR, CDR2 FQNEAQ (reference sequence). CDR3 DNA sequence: TGTGCCAGCAGCTTAGTGGTGCCGGGGGTTGGCTACACCTTC. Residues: CASSLVVPGVGYTF.

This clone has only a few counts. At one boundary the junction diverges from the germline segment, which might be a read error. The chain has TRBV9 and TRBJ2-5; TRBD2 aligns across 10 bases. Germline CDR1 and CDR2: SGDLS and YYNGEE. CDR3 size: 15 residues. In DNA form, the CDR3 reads TGTGCCAGCACCGTAAGCGGGGGGGACCAAGAGACCCAGTACTTC. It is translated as CASTVSGGDQETQYF. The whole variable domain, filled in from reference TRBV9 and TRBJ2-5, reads DSGVTQTPKHLITATGQRVTLRCSPRSGDLSVYWYQQSLDQGLQFLIQYYNGEERAKGNILERFSAQQFPDLHSELNLSSLELGDSALYFCASTVSGGDQETQYFGPGTRLLVL.

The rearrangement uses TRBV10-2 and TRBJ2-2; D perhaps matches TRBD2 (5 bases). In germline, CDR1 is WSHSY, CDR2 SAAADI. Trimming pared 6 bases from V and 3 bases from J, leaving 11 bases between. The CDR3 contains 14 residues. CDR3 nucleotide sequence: TGCGCCAGCAGGCGAAGGGAGTACACCGGGGAGCTGTTTTTT. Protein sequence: CASRRREYTGELFF.

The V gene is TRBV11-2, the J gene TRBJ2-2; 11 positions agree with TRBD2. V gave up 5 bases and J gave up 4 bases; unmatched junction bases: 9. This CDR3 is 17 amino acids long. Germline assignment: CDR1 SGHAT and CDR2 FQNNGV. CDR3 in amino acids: CASSPGLAGGRTGELFF. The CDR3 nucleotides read TGTGCCAGCAGCCCTGGCCTAGCGGGGGGACGCACCGGGGAGCTGTTTTTT.

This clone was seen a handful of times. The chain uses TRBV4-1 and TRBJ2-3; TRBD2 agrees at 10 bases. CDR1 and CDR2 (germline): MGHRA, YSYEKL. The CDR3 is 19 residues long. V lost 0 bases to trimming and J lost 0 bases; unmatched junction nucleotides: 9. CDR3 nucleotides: TGCGCCAGCAGCCAAGATGGTCTAGCGGGAGCCCCCAGCACAGATACGCAGTATTTT. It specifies CASSQDGLAGAPSTDTQYF.

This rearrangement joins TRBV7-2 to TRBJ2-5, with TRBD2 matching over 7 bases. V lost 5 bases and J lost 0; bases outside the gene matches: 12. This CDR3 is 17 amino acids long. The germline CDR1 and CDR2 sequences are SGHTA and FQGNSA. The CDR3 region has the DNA TGTGCCAGCAGCCCCCTAAAGTTAGCGGGCAACCAAGAGACCCAGTACTTC. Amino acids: CASSPLKLAGNQETQYF.

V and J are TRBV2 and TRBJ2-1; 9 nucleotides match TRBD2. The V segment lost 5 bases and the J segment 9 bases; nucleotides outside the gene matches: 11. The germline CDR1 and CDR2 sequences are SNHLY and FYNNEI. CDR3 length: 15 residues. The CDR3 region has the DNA TGTGCCAGCAGTCCGGGCGGGAGGGCCGAGGGTGAGCAGTTCTTC. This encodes CASSPGGRAEGEQFF.

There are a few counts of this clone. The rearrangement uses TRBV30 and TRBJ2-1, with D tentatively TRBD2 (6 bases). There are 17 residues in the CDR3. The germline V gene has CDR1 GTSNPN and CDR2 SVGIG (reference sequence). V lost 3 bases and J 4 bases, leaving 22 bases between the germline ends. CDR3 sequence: CAWSGFGAGPTYNEQFF. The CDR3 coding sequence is TGTGCCTGGAGCGGGTTTGGGGCGGGACCTACTTACAATGAGCAGTTCTTC.

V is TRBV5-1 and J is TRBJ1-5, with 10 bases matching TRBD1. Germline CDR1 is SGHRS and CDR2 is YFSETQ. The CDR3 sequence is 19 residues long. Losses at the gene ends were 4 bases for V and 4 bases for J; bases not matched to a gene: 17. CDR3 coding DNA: TGCGCCAGCAGCCCAGGACTGGACACCGGGACAGGGGTTAATCAGCCCCAGCATTTT. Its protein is CASSPGLDTGTGVNQPQHF. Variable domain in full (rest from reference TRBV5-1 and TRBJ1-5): KAGVTQTPRYLIKTRGQQVTLSCSPISGHRSVSWYQQTPGQGLQFLFEYFSETQRNKGNFPGRFSGRQFSNSRSEMNVSTLELGDSALYLCASSPGLDTGTGVNQPQHFGDGTRLSIL.

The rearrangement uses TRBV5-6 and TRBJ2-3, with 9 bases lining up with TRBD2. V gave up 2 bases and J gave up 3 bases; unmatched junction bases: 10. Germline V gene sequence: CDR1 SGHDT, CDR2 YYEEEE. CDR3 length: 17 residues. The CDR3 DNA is TGTGCCAGCAGCTTTTCCGTTAGCGGGGGAGCAACAGATACGCAGTATTTT. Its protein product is CASSFSVSGGATDTQYF.

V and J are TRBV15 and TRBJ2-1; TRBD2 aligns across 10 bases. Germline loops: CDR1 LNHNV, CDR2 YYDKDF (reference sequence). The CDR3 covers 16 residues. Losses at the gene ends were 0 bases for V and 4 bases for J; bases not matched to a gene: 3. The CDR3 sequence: CATSRDPLAGYNEQFF. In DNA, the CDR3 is TGTGCCACCAGCAGAGATCCACTAGCGGGGTACAATGAGCAGTTCTTC.

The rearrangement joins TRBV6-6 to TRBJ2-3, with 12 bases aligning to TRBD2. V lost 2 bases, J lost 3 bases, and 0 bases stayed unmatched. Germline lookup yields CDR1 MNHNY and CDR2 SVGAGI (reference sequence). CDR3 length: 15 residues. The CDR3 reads CASSYGLAGTDTQYF. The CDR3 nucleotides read TGTGCCAGCAGTTACGGACTAGCGGGGACAGATACGCAGTATTTT.

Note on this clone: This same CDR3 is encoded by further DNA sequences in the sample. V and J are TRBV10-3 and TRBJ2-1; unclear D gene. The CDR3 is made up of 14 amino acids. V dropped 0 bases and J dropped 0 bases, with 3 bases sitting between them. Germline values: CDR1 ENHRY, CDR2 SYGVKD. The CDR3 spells CAISESSSYNEQFF. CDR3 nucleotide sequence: TGTGCCATCAGTGAGTCTAGCTCCTACAATGAGCAGTTCTTC.

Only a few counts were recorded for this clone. CDR3: CASSQSTGDGYTF. The CDR3, as DNA: TGTGCCAGCAGCCAATCGACAGGGGATGGCTACACCTTC. The chain joins TRBV6-1 to TRBJ1-2; 8 bases line up with TRBD1. CDR3 size: 13 residues. The J segment lost 6 bases and the V segment lost 6 bases, leaving 6 bases of the junction unmatched. Germline CDR1 and CDR2: MNHNS and SASEGT.

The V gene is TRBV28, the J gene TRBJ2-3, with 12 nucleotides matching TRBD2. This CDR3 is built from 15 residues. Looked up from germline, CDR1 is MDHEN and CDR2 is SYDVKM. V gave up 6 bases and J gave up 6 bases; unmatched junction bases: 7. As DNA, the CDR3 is TGTGCCAGCAGCCCAAGAGGGACTAGCGGGGATACGCAGTATTTT. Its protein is CASSPRGTSGDTQYF.

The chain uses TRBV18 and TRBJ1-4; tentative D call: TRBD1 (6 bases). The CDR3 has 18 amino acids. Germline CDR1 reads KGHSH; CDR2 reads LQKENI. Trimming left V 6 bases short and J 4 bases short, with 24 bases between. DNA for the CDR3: TGTGCCAGCTCGGCAACTTCCGGGCCTCAGGGGATTAATGAAAAACTGTTTTTT. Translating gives CASSATSGPQGINEKLFF.

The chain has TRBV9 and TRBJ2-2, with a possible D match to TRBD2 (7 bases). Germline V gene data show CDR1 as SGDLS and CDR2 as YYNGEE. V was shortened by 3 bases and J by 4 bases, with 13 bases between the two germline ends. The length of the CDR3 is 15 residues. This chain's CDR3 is CASSEGGGPTGELFF. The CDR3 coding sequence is TGTGCCAGCAGCGAGGGGGGAGGGCCCACCGGGGAGCTGTTTTTT.